Listed here are 27 T cell receptor beta chains from one sample, sequenced in a study of regulatory T cells in long-lasting Graves disease. Libraries of TCR beta came from iRepertoire HTBI primers plus Arm-PCR of CDR3 regions. TCRdb independently ran MiXCR on the multiplex PCR reads; one entry per CDR3 protein. The table lists around 460,000 distinct CDR3 sequences, 20% to 25% of them singletons, with roughly 14% in the top ten. Time point reported: persistent/refractory GD, antithyroid drugs over 5 years with positive TRAb. The TCR library was prepared using RNA isolated from PBMCs. Sequencing was performed on peripheral blood mononuclear cells (PBMCs), taken when the disease was refractory, from a patient treated with antithyroid drugs. The receptors come from a female donor with Graves disease.

This clonotype was seen a handful of times. This chain uses TRBV7-2 with TRBJ2-2; TRBD1 aligns across 8 bases. The CDR3 runs to 12 residues. CDR1 and CDR2 from the germline V gene are SGHTA and FQGNSA. Trimming took 8 bases from V and 6 from J; bases not matched to a gene: 2. CDR3: CASARGPGELFF. CDR3 nucleotide sequence: TGTGCCAGCGCCAGGGGGCCCGGGGAGCTGTTTTTT.

The rearrangement joins TRBV19 to TRBJ2-7; either TRBD1 or TRBD2 may fit D (5 bases each). This CDR3 is 15 amino acids long. Germline V gene data show CDR1 as LNHDA and CDR2 as SQIVND (reference sequence). V shed 2 bases and J shed 6 bases, with 17 bases lying between them. The CDR3 here is CASSILGVHGGEQYF. The CDR3 bases are TGTGCCAGTAGTATACTTGGGGTCCATGGGGGCGAGCAGTACTTC.

This clonotype was counted a few times. The genes are TRBV20-1 and TRBJ1-1, with 8 bases that match TRBD1. CDR3 length: 14 residues. The J segment lost 6 bases and the V segment lost 2 bases, leaving 8 bases of the junction unmatched. In germline, CDR1 is DFQATT, CDR2 SNEGSKA (reference sequence). CDR3 sequence: CSARPSDRVPEAFF. The CDR3, as DNA: TGCAGTGCTAGACCCTCGGACAGGGTGCCTGAAGCTTTCTTT.

This chain joins TRBV27 and TRBJ2-7; TRBD1 is a possible D gene (6 bases). Between the trimmed V and J ends, which lost 8 bases and 5 bases, there was a span of 22 bases. CDR1 is MNHEY and CDR2 is SMNVEV in the germline V gene (reference sequence). This CDR3 is 15 amino acids long. The chain's CDR3 is CASWTLPGQLHEQYF. The CDR3 coding sequence is TGTGCCAGCTGGACTCTCCCGGGACAACTCCACGAGCAGTACTTC.

This clonotype was seen at least ten times. The chain is built from TRBV19 and TRBJ1-2, with 9 bases identical to TRBD1. The V and J ends lost 7 bases and 4 bases, in that order; junction bases with no gene match: 10. The CDR3 loop spans 15 amino acids. Germline CDR1 LNHDA, CDR2 SQIVND (reference sequence). The CDR3, as DNA: TGTGCCAGTACCACCGGGACAGGGCTTTCCTATGGCTACACCTTC. This codes for CASTTGTGLSYGYTF.

This clonotype was found a few times. The chain carries TRBV25-1 and TRBJ2-6; 9 bases align to TRBD1. The CDR3 runs 17 residues. The germline V gene has CDR1 MGHDK and CDR2 SYGVNS. V trimming: 8 bases; J trimming: 4 bases; junction bases outside the gene matches: 12. The CDR3 region has the DNA TGTGCCAGCTCCCCACGGACAGGGGTGTTAGGGGCCAACGTCCTGACTTTC. Residues: CASSPRTGVLGANVLTF.

The V gene is TRBV5-5, the J gene TRBJ1-6; D might be TRBD1 (6 bases). The CDR3 runs to 14 residues. V shed 0 bases and J shed 10 bases, with 11 bases lying between them. Germline CDR1 reads SGHKS; CDR2 reads YYEKEE (reference sequence). For the CDR3, the DNA is TGTGCCAGCAGCTTGGTAGGGGGACAATCACCCCTCCACTTT. Protein product: CASSLVGGQSPLHF.

This clonotype has only a few counts. V usage is TRBV4-1 and J usage is TRBJ2-3; 13 bases line up with TRBD2. V shed 3 bases, J shed 0 bases, and the junction held 3 bases outside the gene matches. The CDR3 extends over 17 amino acids. CDR1 is MGHRA, CDR2 YSYEKL, per germline. The CDR3 loop is CASSHPGLAGSTDTQYF. The CDR3 nucleotides read TGCGCCAGCAGCCACCCGGGACTAGCGGGAAGCACAGATACGCAGTATTTT.

This clonotype occurred many times. The chain uses TRBV12-3 or TRBV12-4 and TRBJ1-5, with D perhaps TRBD1 (6 bases). Trimming removed 5 bases at V and 0 bases at J, with 20 bases between. The CDR3 totals 18 residues. CDR3 region: CASSPPQGRWDSNQPQHF. The CDR3 DNA is TGTGCCAGCAGTCCCCCCCAGGGGAGGTGGGATAGCAATCAGCCCCAGCATTTT.

This clonotype appeared many times. This chain joins TRBV19 and TRBJ2-5, with 7 nucleotides matching TRBD1. This CDR3 spans 15 amino acids. The V and J ends lost 4 bases and 0 bases, in that order; junction bases with no gene match: 5. CDR1 is LNHDA and CDR2 is SQIVND in the germline V gene (reference sequence). The CDR3 spells CASSKGARYQETQYF. CDR3 nucleotides: TGTGCCAGTAGTAAGGGGGCCAGGTACCAAGAGACCCAGTACTTC. Looking up the rest from reference TRBV19 and TRBJ2-5 gives the full variable domain: DGGITQSPKYLFRKEGQNVTLSCEQNLNHDAMYWYRQDPGQGLRLIYYSQIVNDFQKGDIAEGYSVSREKKESFPLTVTSAQKNPTAFYLCASSKGARYQETQYFGPGTRLLVL.

The table lists this clonotype with many counts. The chain is built from TRBV19 and TRBJ1-2; 8 bases fit TRBD1. This CDR3 is 14 amino acids long. V was clipped by 7 bases and J by 3 bases; unmatched bases: 7. The germline V gene has CDR1 LNHDA and CDR2 SQIVND (reference sequence). CDR3 loop: CASTPTGGHYGYTF. CDR3 coding DNA: TGTGCCAGTACTCCTACAGGGGGTCACTATGGCTACACCTTC.

This clonotype was detected many times. The V call is TRBV20-1, the J call TRBJ1-1; D call uncertain. Germline-derived CDR1 and CDR2 are DFQATT and SNEGSKA (reference sequence). Trimming pared 6 bases from V and 3 bases from J, leaving 11 bases between. The length of the CDR3 is 12 residues. The CDR3 loop reads CSAFGRYTEAFF. DNA for the CDR3: TGCAGTGCGTTCGGGAGGTACACTGAAGCTTTCTTT.

This clonotype has a handful of counts. The rearrangement uses TRBV5-5 and TRBJ1-5; D call uncertain. The length of the CDR3 is 13 residues. V was shortened by 3 bases and J by 4 bases, with 8 bases between the two germline ends. CDR1 SGHKS and CDR2 YYEKEE come from the germline V gene (reference sequence). CDR3 sequence reads: CASSWTDNQPQHF. CDR3 coding DNA: TGTGCCAGCAGCTGGACGGATAATCAGCCCCAGCATTTT.

V gene TRBV6-1 combines with J gene TRBJ1-1; 7 bases map to TRBD1. V lost 6 bases and J lost 0; bases outside the gene matches: 7. Germline V gene sequence: CDR1 MNHNS, CDR2 SASEGT. CDR3 size: 15 residues. CDR3 nucleotide sequence: TGTGCCAGCAGACCCGGGACAGCCATGAACACTGAAGCTTTCTTT. This codes for CASRPGTAMNTEAFF.

There are a few counts of this clonotype. The chain links TRBV30 to TRBJ2-4; no clear D gene. The ends were cut back, 0 bases at V and 0 bases at J, with 6 bases in the middle. This CDR3 spans 14 amino acids. From germline, CDR1 is GTSNPN and CDR2 SVGIG (reference sequence). CDR3 region: CAWSVGSAKNIQYF. The CDR3 region has the DNA TGTGCCTGGAGTGTAGGGTCAGCCAAAAACATTCAGTACTTC.

This clonotype was seen at least ten times. This chain joins TRBV28 and TRBJ2-7; the match to TRBD1 covers 11 bases. The J segment lost 5 bases and the V segment lost 5 bases, leaving 8 bases of the junction unmatched. The CDR3 spans 15 residues. Germline V gene sequence: CDR1 MDHEN, CDR2 SYDVKM. CDR3 sequence (DNA): TGTGCCAGCAGTCATGGGACAGGGGGGTCCGACGAGCAGTACTTC. It translates to CASSHGTGGSDEQYF.

V gene TRBV4-1 combines with J gene TRBJ1-2, with D tentatively TRBD1 (5 bases). CDR1 and CDR2 from the germline V gene are MGHRA and YSYEKL. This CDR3 spans 15 amino acids. V lost 0 bases and J 4 bases, leaving 12 bases between the germline ends. CDR3 DNA: TGCGCCAGCAGCCAAGATTGGGACGGAATCTATGGCTACACCTTC. This gives the protein CASSQDWDGIYGYTF.

A few counts support this clonotype. The chain employs TRBV27 and TRBJ1-4; D not certain. Trimming shortened V by 2 bases and J by 4 bases, and 11 bases separated the two germline ends. The CDR3 is 15 residues long. CDR1 and CDR2 (germline): MNHEY, SMNVEV (reference sequence). The CDR3 nucleotides are TGTGCCAGCAGTTTAGGAGGAGAGATTAATGAAAAACTGTTTTTT. It translates to CASSLGGEINEKLFF. Based on the CDR3 plus reference TRBV27 and TRBJ1-4, the full variable domain is EAQVTQNPRYLITVTGKKLTVTCSQNMNHEYMSWYRQDPGLGLRQIYYSMNVEVTDKGDVPEGYKVSRKEKRNFPLILESPSPNQTSLYFCASSLGGEINEKLFFGSGTQLSVL.

The V and J genes are TRBV10-3 and TRBJ2-1; 16 bases are a match to TRBD2. This CDR3 comprises 16 residues. Per germline, CDR1 ENHRY and CDR2 SYGVKD. The junction had 7 bases not matched to a gene; V was cut back by 8 bases and J by 6 bases. CDR3 DNA: TGTGCCATCGCCGGGACTAGCGGGAGGGGGGTCAATGAGCAGTTCTTC. This gives the protein CAIAGTSGRGVNEQFF.

Of note for this clonotype: Just one base apart from a much larger clone, this may be a read error. The chain uses TRBV15 and TRBJ2-2; D might be TRBD2 (5 bases). The CDR3 length is 13 residues. Germline V lookup: CDR1 LNHNV, CDR2 YYDKDF (reference sequence). CDR3 sequence (DNA): TGTGCCACCAGCATCCTCGGCGCCGGGGAGCTGTCTTTT. It translates to CATSILGAGELSF.

This clonotype was picked up many times. The chain uses TRBV7-2 and TRBJ1-6; tentatively, D is TRBD1 (5 bases). Germline values: CDR1 SGHTA, CDR2 FQGNSA. Trimming removed 0 bases from V and 8 bases from J, with 11 bases in between. The CDR3 is 15 amino acids. CDR3 bases: TGTGCCAGCAGCTTAGCCCAGGGTTATGATTCACCCCTCCACTTT. It yields the protein CASSLAQGYDSPLHF.

In this sample, this clonotype turned up a few times. The V and J genes are TRBV6-1 and TRBJ2-7; 7 nucleotides align to TRBD1. The CDR3 contains 12 residues. V lost 11 bases and J lost 2; bases outside the gene matches: 6. Germline V gene lookup returns CDR1 MNHNS and CDR2 SASEGT. The chain's CDR3 is CAVRDRTYEQYF. Here the CDR3 DNA reads TGTGCCGTCAGGGACAGAACCTACGAGCAGTACTTC.

This clonotype was picked up many times. This chain connects TRBV6-6 to TRBJ1-3; the D is unclear. V was pared by 0 bases and J by 0 bases, with 12 bases between. Germline V gives CDR1 MNHNY, CDR2 SVGAGI (reference sequence). The CDR3 length is 17 residues. As DNA, the CDR3 is TGTGCCAGCAGTTACTCGTCTCAGGCTAGCTCTGGAAACACCATATATTTT. Residues: CASSYSSQASSGNTIYF.

The CDR3 sequence: CAISAGTLTNYGYTF. DNA of the CDR3: TGTGCCATCTCTGCAGGAACGTTGACTAACTATGGCTACACCTTC. The chain recombines TRBV10-3 with TRBJ1-2; D gene ambiguous. This CDR3 region has 15 residues. The V gene lost 8 bases and the J gene lost 0 bases, with 16 bases spanning the gap. From germline, CDR1 is ENHRY and CDR2 SYGVKD.

The rearrangement links TRBV7-2 to TRBJ1-4; perhaps TRBD1 as D (5 bases). The CDR3 is 13 residues long. Germline loops: CDR1 SGHTA, CDR2 FQGNSA. V lost 8 bases and J 8 bases, leaving 15 bases between the germline ends. CDR3 nucleotide sequence: TGTGCCAGCTCAAGTGGGACTCAGGAAAAACTGTTTTTT. It yields the protein CASSSGTQEKLFF.

This clonotype was counted ten times or more. The V and J genes are TRBV28 and TRBJ1-3; possibly TRBD1 for D (6 bases). V was clipped by 2 bases and J by 7 bases, with 18 bases between them. Germline loops: CDR1 MDHEN, CDR2 SYDVKM. The CDR3 has 16 amino acids. The CDR3 is CASSLRGQPKGNTIYF. DNA for the CDR3: TGTGCCAGCAGTTTAAGGGGACAACCTAAAGGGAACACCATATATTTT.

This sequence joins TRBV9 and TRBJ1-4; 8 bases line up with TRBD1. Germline V lookup: CDR1 SGDLS, CDR2 YYNGEE. V lost 3 bases, J lost 7 bases, and 5 bases stayed unmatched. This CDR3 has 14 residues. CDR3 amino acids: CASSGTGQGEKLFF. In nucleotides, the CDR3 is TGTGCCAGCAGCGGGACAGGGCAGGGTGAAAAACTGTTTTTT.